The 14 T cell receptor beta chains in this list originate from one sample, sequenced in a study of a mutant IDH1 vaccine in newly diagnosed glioma. Generated by immunoSEQ multiplex PCR, the TCRdb table keeps only in-frame clones and is missing some. The sample lists roughly 35,000 clones, approximately 86% occurring once. Sample time point: baseline, week 1 (first vaccination visit). Treatment described: pre-vaccination baseline after standard-of-care therapy. Sequencing was performed on PBMCs, taken from a glioma patient treated with radiotherapy, temozolomide or both. These receptors originate from a woman aged 40 to 50 with glioma.

The CDR3 DNA sequence: TGTGCCAGTACGGTCAGCCTGAACACTGAAGCTTTCTTT. Its protein product is CASTVSLNTEAFF. The chain uses TRBV19 and TRBJ1-1; D is ambiguous. V lost 7 bases, J lost 0 bases, and 9 bases lay in between. CDR1 and CDR2 (germline): LNHDA, SQIVND (reference sequence). The length of the CDR3 is 13 residues.

This CDR3 reads CASSLLYTQYF. The CDR3 DNA reads TGTGCCAGCAGCCTCCTCTATACGCAGTATTTT. This sequence joins TRBV7-6 and TRBJ2-3; D remains unclear. Germline lookup yields CDR1 SGHVS and CDR2 FNYEAQ. The CDR3 totals 11 residues. The germline V and J ends were trimmed by 5 bases and 7 bases, with 7 bases remaining between them.

The gene calls are TRBV5-6 and TRBJ2-7, with D unresolved. Trimming cost V 4 bases and J 2 bases, with 10 bases left between them. The CDR3 length is 13 residues. CDR1 is SGHDT and CDR2 is YYEEEE in the germline V gene. CDR3 loop: CASSPPTAYEQYF. The CDR3 coding sequence is TGTGCCAGCAGCCCTCCCACCGCCTACGAGCAGTACTTC.

V is TRBV27 and J is TRBJ2-7, with 9 bases aligning to TRBD1. The CDR3 extends over 14 amino acids. CDR1 and CDR2 (germline): MNHEY, SMNVEV (reference sequence). J lost 5 bases, V lost 5 bases, and 7 bases had no gene match. DNA of the CDR3: TGTGCCAGCAGTCCTTCCGGGACAGGGAACGAGCAGTACTTC. Amino acid sequence: CASSPSGTGNEQYF.

CDR3 region: CALTLAGYTDTQYF. The CDR3 DNA is TGTGCCTTGACGCTAGCGGGATACACAGATACGCAGTATTTT. The chain is built from TRBV30 and TRBJ2-3, with 9 bases matching TRBD2. The CDR3 is 14 amino acids. The germline CDR1 and CDR2 sequences are GTSNPN and SVGIG (reference sequence). After removal of 7 bases from V and 2 bases from J, the junction contained 7 bases not matched to a gene.

V is TRBV2 and J is TRBJ2-7; 7 bases are shared with TRBD1. CDR3 length: 14 residues. After removal of 8 bases from V and 3 bases from J, the junction contained 10 bases not matched to a gene. In germline, CDR1 is SNHLY, CDR2 FYNNEI. The CDR3 region has the DNA TGTGCCAGCCGAAGACAGGGTTCCAACTACGAGCAGTACTTC. Residues: CASRRQGSNYEQYF.

The V gene is TRBV5-1, the J gene TRBJ2-5; 9 bases agree with TRBD2. Germline CDR1 is SGHRS and CDR2 is YFSETQ. The junction had 6 bases not matched to a gene; V was cut back by 5 bases and J by 1 base. This CDR3 is built from 15 residues. CDR3 loop: CASRRTSDRQETQYF. CDR3 bases: TGCGCCAGCAGACGGACTAGCGACCGCCAAGAGACCCAGTACTTC. Using reference TRBV5-1 and TRBJ2-5 for the parts outside the CDR3, the full variable domain is KAGVTQTPRYLIKTRGQQVTLSCSPISGHRSVSWYQQTPGQGLQFLFEYFSETQRNKGNFPGRFSGRQFSNSRSEMNVSTLELGDSALYLCASRRTSDRQETQYFGPGTRLLVL.

V and J are TRBV14 and TRBJ1-2; 8 nucleotides agree with TRBD1. Trimming at V came to 3 bases and at J to 7 bases, leaving 19 bases not matched to a gene. In germline, CDR1 is SGHDN, CDR2 FVKESK. The CDR3 consists of 18 residues. Here the CDR3 reads CASSHQPLPQTGGFGYTF. The DNA of the CDR3 is TGTGCCAGCAGCCACCAACCTTTGCCCCAAACAGGGGGATTTGGCTACACCTTC.

This clone is a singleton in its sample. V is TRBV6-6 and J is TRBJ2-1; D is possibly TRBD2 (5 bases). The germline gives CDR1 MNHNY, CDR2 SVGAGI (reference sequence). Trimming left V 0 bases short and J 6 bases short, with 9 bases between. The CDR3 contains 14 residues. For the CDR3, the DNA is TGTGCCAGCAGTTACTCCGCTACTAGCAATGAGCAGTTCTTC. Amino acid sequence: CASSYSATSNEQFF.

CDR3 sequence reads: CASSLTAGESAYEQYF. The CDR3 DNA follows: TGTGCCAGCTCATTGACGGCGGGAGAGAGTGCCTACGAGCAGTACTTC. V is TRBV18 and J is TRBJ2-7; 7 nucleotides align to TRBD2. V trimming: 5 bases; J trimming: 2 bases; junction bases outside the gene matches: 12. Looked up from germline, CDR1 is KGHSH and CDR2 is LQKENI. The CDR3 runs 16 residues.

J is TRBJ1-4 and V is TRBV7-2; D is possibly TRBD1 (5 bases). CDR1 and CDR2 from the germline V gene are SGHTA and FQGNSA. CDR3 size: 14 residues. Between the trimmed V and J ends, which lost 5 bases and 2 bases, there was a span of 9 bases. The CDR3 spells CASSPWGTNEKLFF. In DNA, the CDR3 is TGTGCCAGCAGCCCGTGGGGGACTAATGAAAAACTGTTTTTT.

The chain recombines TRBV11-2 with TRBJ1-6; tentative D call: TRBD1 (5 bases). This CDR3 comprises 12 residues. V lost 1 base to trimming and J lost 12 bases, with 7 bases between them. CDR1 is SGHAT and CDR2 is FQNNGV in the germline V gene. The CDR3 coding sequence is TGTGCCAGCAGCTTAGCAGACAGACCCCTCCACTTT. It yields the protein CASSLADRPLHF.

The chain combines TRBV6-1 with TRBJ1-2, with 10 bases lining up with TRBD1. Germline V CDR1 and CDR2: MNHNS, SASEGT. The CDR3 contains 14 residues. The V and J ends lost 7 bases and 4 bases, in that order; junction bases with no gene match: 6. The chain's CDR3 is CASNDRGLGYGYTF. CDR3 nucleotides: TGTGCCAGCAACGACAGGGGGCTCGGCTATGGCTACACCTTC.

This clone was recorded only once. The gene calls are TRBV30 and TRBJ1-5; perhaps TRBD1 as D (5 bases). V was shortened by 4 bases and J by 3 bases, with 10 bases between the two germline ends. The germline CDR1 and CDR2 sequences are GTSNPN and SVGIG (reference sequence). The CDR3 runs 13 residues. The CDR3 loop is CAWTGGDNQPQHF. In DNA form, the CDR3 reads TGTGCCTGGACCGGGGGGGACAATCAGCCCCAGCATTTT.